Given below is one TCR beta chain in context. Generated by immunoSEQ multiplex PCR, the TCRdb table keeps only in-frame clones and is missing some. The sample records fewer than 350,000 clones, around 81% being singletons. This entry is derived from a study of blood T cell repertoires in COVID-19. Overall study: Samples of COVID-19 (acute and convalescent) were obtained from the United States, Italy and Spain.

Germline V gene sequence: CDR1 MGHDK, CDR2 SYGVNS. CDR3 length equals 15 residues. The V gene lost 3 bases and the J gene lost 1 base, with 12 bases spanning the gap. The chain employs TRBV25-1 and TRBJ1-1, with D maybe TRBD1 (5 bases). This TCR was recovered from a woman aged 45-60 years with active or convalescent COVID-19. Source material: peripheral blood. CDR3 nucleotide sequence: TGTGCCAGCAGTGAGCAGGGAAGGGGGAACACTGAAGCTTTCTTT. As protein: CASSEQGRGNTEAFF.